The 24 T cell receptor beta chains below come from one sample, sequenced in a study of blood T cells in healthy people across ages. Combining a sample-barcoded 5' primer with a J-beta primer mix, a second PCR ran for roughly 7 to 11 cycles. TCRdb reprocessed the 5' RACE reads with MiXCR, giving one entry per CDR3 protein. Of about 780,000 distinct CDR3 sequences in the sample, around 45% were seen once. Sequencing was carried out using blood. These receptors were obtained from a man older than 75 in good health.

This clonotype appeared a few times. The CDR3 nucleotides read TGTGCCAGCAGGTTCGGACAGAATAGCAATCAGCCCCAGCATTTT. It translates to CASRFGQNSNQPQHF. The rearrangement uses TRBV12-3 or TRBV12-4 and TRBJ1-5; tentatively, D is TRBD1 (6 bases). V was shortened by 6 bases and J by 0 bases, with 12 bases between the two germline ends. This CDR3 has 15 amino acids.

A few counts support this clonotype. The J gene is TRBJ2-7, the V gene TRBV7-2, with 9 nucleotides matching TRBD1. The CDR3 has 13 amino acids. Germline V gene lookup returns CDR1 SGHTA and CDR2 FQGNSA. V lost 5 bases and J lost 6; bases outside the gene matches: 5. The CDR3 nucleotides read TGTGCCAGCAGCGGGACAGGGTATGGCGAGCAGTACTTC. Translated, it gives CASSGTGYGEQYF.

This chain uses TRBV4-1 with TRBJ2-7, with 7 bases that match TRBD1. CDR1 is MGHRA and CDR2 is YSYEKL in the germline V gene. The length of the CDR3 is 17 residues. Trimming took 2 bases from V and 0 from J; bases not matched to a gene: 10. CDR3 sequence: CASSQLKGGSNSYEQYF. The CDR3 coding sequence is TGCGCCAGCAGCCAACTGAAAGGGGGCTCAAACTCCTACGAGCAGTACTTC.

This chain uses TRBV12-3 or TRBV12-4 with TRBJ2-5, with 7 bases fitting TRBD1. Germline trimming cut 6 bases from V and 11 bases from J; bases unmatched to any gene: 18. The length of the CDR3 is 15 residues. CDR3 region: CASRAGTAVYNEQYF. In nucleotides, the CDR3 is TGTGCCAGCAGGGCCGGGACAGCGGTCTACAATGAGCAGTACTTC.

This clonotype was seen more than once but under ten times. This CDR3 reads CASSADGTSYGYTF. CDR3 nucleotide sequence: TGCGCCAGCAGCGCAGACGGGACATCTTATGGCTACACCTTC. This chain joins TRBV5-1 and TRBJ1-2, with D maybe TRBD1 (6 bases). CDR3 size: 14 residues. CDR1 SGHRS and CDR2 YFSETQ come from the germline V gene. V lost 4 bases, J lost 5 bases, and 15 bases lay in between.

The V gene is TRBV7-2, the J gene TRBJ2-7; 8 bases line up with TRBD1. This CDR3 region has 15 residues. CDR1 and CDR2 from the germline V gene are SGHTA and FQGNSA. Unmatched junction bases numbered 6, after V lost 1 base and J lost 4 bases. This CDR3 is CASSLVQGARYEQYF. The CDR3, as DNA: TGTGCCAGCAGCTTAGTCCAGGGGGCAAGGTACGAGCAGTACTTC.

This clonotype was counted many times. CDR3 sequence: CASSLSGSGANVLTF. CDR3 DNA sequence: TGTGCCAGCAGTTTGAGTGGCTCTGGGGCCAACGTCCTGACTTTC. This chain joins TRBV12-3 or TRBV12-4 and TRBJ2-6; no clear D gene. With 3 bases removed from V and 0 bases from J, the gap between germline ends came to 6 bases. The CDR3 loop spans 15 amino acids.

This clonotype was recorded at least ten times. CDR3 DNA: TGTGCCAGCAGTTCCCCAGGACCCCCCTACGAGCAGTACTTC. Protein sequence: CASSSPGPPYEQYF. The chain employs TRBV28 and TRBJ2-7; D gene uncertain. Germline V gene sequence: CDR1 MDHEN, CDR2 SYDVKM. V shed 4 bases and J shed 2 bases, with 12 bases lying between them. CDR3 length: 14 residues. The complete variable domain, with remaining parts taken from reference TRBV28 and TRBJ2-7, reads DVKVTQSSRYLVKRTGEKVFLECVQDMDHENMFWYRQDPGLGLRLIYFSYDVKMKEKGDIPEGYSVSREKKERFSLILESASTNQTSMYLCASSSPGPPYEQYFGPGTRLTVT.

On this clonotype: Being one base from a much bigger clone, this may be a read error. The V and J genes are TRBV9 and TRBJ2-2; the D gene is possibly TRBD1 (5 bases). Trimming stripped 4 bases from V and 1 base from J, with 8 bases between. Per germline, CDR1 SGDLS and CDR2 YYNGEE. The CDR3 covers 14 residues. The CDR3 here is CASSTGQNTGELFF. The CDR3 DNA reads TGTGCCAGCAGCACCGGACAGAACACCGGGGAGCTGTTTTTT.

The chain has TRBV5-1 and TRBJ2-7; 10 nucleotides align to TRBD2. CDR3 length: 19 amino acids. Germline V gene lookup returns CDR1 SGHRS and CDR2 YFSETQ. Trimming at V came to 4 bases and at J to 4 bases, leaving 20 bases not matched to a gene. In DNA form, the CDR3 reads TGCGCCAGCAGCCCCGACCGACTACTGAGCGGGAGGGCCTTATACGAGCAGTACTTC. Protein: CASSPDRLLSGRALYEQYF.

This clonotype was observed a handful of times. The rearrangement links TRBV12-3 or TRBV12-4 to TRBJ2-1; TRBD2 aligns across 7 bases. The CDR3 totals 14 residues. V gave up 6 bases and J gave up 5 bases; unmatched junction bases: 7. The CDR3 nucleotides are TGTGCCAGCAGAACCTCCGGGGGGAACAATGAGCAGTTCTTC. Translating it yields CASRTSGGNNEQFF.

The rearrangement uses TRBV27 and TRBJ2-3; D perhaps matches TRBD1 (5 bases). Germline CDR1 MNHEY, CDR2 SMNVEV (reference sequence). V lost 3 bases, J lost 3 bases, and 16 bases lay in between. This CDR3 spans 16 amino acids. In DNA form, the CDR3 reads TGTGCCAGCAGTTTGACCGCAGGGTTACCGACAGATACGCAGTATTTT. Translating gives CASSLTAGLPTDTQYF.

This clonotype has a handful of counts. The chain links TRBV4-3 to TRBJ2-2; D possibly matches TRBD1 or TRBD2 (6 bases each). Trimming left V 4 bases short and J 0 bases short, with 18 bases between. Looked up from germline, CDR1 is LGHNA and CDR2 is YSLEER. The length of the CDR3 is 18 residues. CDR3 sequence: CASSPGGGDKANTGELFF. In DNA, the CDR3 is TGCGCCAGCAGCCCAGGAGGAGGGGACAAAGCGAACACCGGGGAGCTGTTTTTT.

The V gene is TRBV7-9, the J gene TRBJ1-2; 8 positions agree with TRBD1. There are 12 residues in the CDR3. V was clipped by 5 bases and J by 6 bases; unmatched bases: 2. CDR1 is SEHNR and CDR2 is FQNEAQ in the germline V gene (reference sequence). Here the CDR3 DNA reads TGTGCCAGCAGCCAGGGGGCTAATGGCTACACCTTC. The encoded protein is CASSQGANGYTF.

The genes are TRBV6-2 or TRBV6-3 and TRBJ2-3; 8 positions match TRBD2. CDR3 size: 14 residues. Germline-derived CDR1 and CDR2 are MNHEY and SVGEGT. After removal of 6 bases from V and 4 bases from J, the junction contained 6 bases not matched to a gene. This CDR3 reads CASRTSVIADTQYF. CDR3 in DNA: TGTGCCAGCAGGACTAGCGTGATTGCAGATACGCAGTATTTT.

V gene TRBV6-5 combines with J gene TRBJ1-2; TRBD1 aligns across 7 bases. This CDR3 has 16 amino acids. Germline V CDR1 and CDR2: MNHEY, SVGAGI. The V gene end was trimmed by 6 bases and the J gene end by 4 bases; junction bases not matched to a gene: 14. DNA for the CDR3: TGTGCCAGCAGGACTACCGAAACAGGGGACGGCTATGGCTACACCTTC. Its protein is CASRTTETGDGYGYTF.

There are a few counts of this clonotype. The V and J genes are TRBV29-1 and TRBJ1-5; TRBD1 matches 11 bases. The CDR3 sequence is 17 residues long. Germline V CDR1 and CDR2: SQVTM, ANQGSEA. V shed 3 bases and J 0 bases; nucleotides not matched to a gene: 7. In nucleotides, the CDR3 is TGCAGCGTTGAGGGAGGACAGGGGGCAATTAGCAATCAGCCCCAGCATTTT. Translation gives CSVEGGQGAISNQPQHF.

This clonotype was observed a few times. The chain uses TRBV7-8 and TRBJ2-6; a weak D match, TRBD2 (5 bases). Trimming shortened V by 3 bases and J by 4 bases, and 16 bases separated the two germline ends. The CDR3 is 17 amino acids. Germline V CDR1 and CDR2: SGHVS, FQNEAQ. In DNA form, the CDR3 reads TGTGCCAGCAGCTTTACGGCAGGCGGGTCCGGGGCCAACGTCCTGACTTTC. Translated, it gives CASSFTAGGSGANVLTF.

This clonotype appeared a single time. V and J are TRBV9 and TRBJ2-3; D is perhaps TRBD1 or TRBD2 (6 bases each). The CDR3 runs to 15 residues. V was pared by 0 bases and J by 6 bases, with 14 bases between. Germline V lookup: CDR1 SGDLS, CDR2 YYNGEE. The CDR3 nucleotides are TGTGCCAGCAGCGTAGGAGGGGGGCGAGGTGATACGCAGTATTTT. It yields the protein CASSVGGGRGDTQYF.

This rearrangement joins TRBV21-1 to TRBJ2-7; TRBD1, the D gene given by the table, was not confirmed from the DNA. TRBV21-1 is annotated as a pseudogene. This CDR3 comprises 14 residues. Written as DNA, the CDR3 is TGTGCCAGCAGCAAAGTCCGCAGGGTCCACGAGCAGTACTTC. It codes for CASSKVRRVHEQYF.

The rearrangement uses TRBV20-1 and TRBJ2-1; D could derive from TRBD1 or TRBD2 (5 bases each). The germline V gene encodes CDR1 DFQATT and CDR2 SNEGSKA (reference sequence). This CDR3 spans 11 amino acids. Trimming removed 7 bases from V and 7 bases from J, with 11 bases in between. The CDR3 DNA sequence: TGCAGTGTCGGGGCCTTTAATGAGCAGTTCTTC. Translation gives CSVGAFNEQFF.

The chain combines TRBV6-6 with TRBJ2-1, with TRBD2 as a possible D gene (6 bases). The V end was cut by 7 bases, the J end by 6 bases, with 13 bases between. The CDR3 has 13 amino acids. Germline CDR1 and CDR2: MNHNY and SVGAGI (reference sequence). CDR3 amino acids: CASNPTSFNEQFF. The CDR3 DNA reads as TGTGCCAGCAATCCCACTAGCTTCAATGAGCAGTTCTTC.

V usage is TRBV7-2 and J usage is TRBJ2-5; D is perhaps TRBD2 (6 bases). Near its end, the DNA agrees better with TRBJ2-7, so the J call may be wrong. This CDR3 spans 16 amino acids. Germline V gives CDR1 SGHTA, CDR2 FQGNSA. The CDR3: CASTSTVGAGAHEQYF. In DNA, the CDR3 is TGTGCCAGCACCAGTACGGTGGGAGCGGGTGCCCACGAGCAGTACTTC.

This clonotype was detected only a few times. J is TRBJ2-3 and V is TRBV20-1, with D possibly TRBD2 on 6 matching bases. Trimming removed 5 bases at V and 0 bases at J, with 15 bases between. CDR3 length: 15 residues. CDR1 is DFQATT, CDR2 SNEGSKA, per germline (reference sequence). The CDR3 here is CSASPGGVSTDTQYF. The CDR3 nucleotides read TGCAGTGCTTCCCCCGGCGGGGTTAGCACAGATACGCAGTATTTT.